The 26 T cell receptor beta chains below come from one sample, sequenced in a study of beta chain features in type 1 diabetes. General study points: TCRB CDR3s were moderately but significantly shorter in Type 1 diabetes patients in all four CD4+ subsets.

Expressed TCRB transcripts were sequenced because the isolated RNA had all been reverse transcribed beforehand. Only in-frame clones appear in the TCRdb table, and some are missing; sequencing was by immunoSEQ multiplex PCR. Among around 170,000 clones, approximately 10% were seen once, and the ten largest hold 0.7%. These TCRs' antigens remain unknown. Sequenced input: central memory CD4+ T cells from blood. These receptors were obtained from a young woman with type 1 diabetes.

The gene calls are TRBV7-3 and TRBJ2-3; D gene unclear. The CDR3 covers 14 residues. Germline lookup yields CDR1 SGHTA and CDR2 FQGTGA. Trimming cost V 4 bases and J 0 bases, with 8 bases left between them. CDR3 protein: CASSSTTSTDTQYF. In DNA form, the CDR3 reads TGTGCCAGCAGCTCCACTACTAGCACAGATACGCAGTATTTT.

This chain joins TRBV7-3 and TRBJ2-3; perhaps TRBD2 as D (6 bases). V lost 5 bases and J lost 2, with 17 bases in between. The CDR3 is 16 residues long. Germline V gene sequence: CDR1 SGHTA, CDR2 FQGTGA. CDR3 sequence reads: CASSAKLAPPTDTQYF. In DNA form, the CDR3 reads TGTGCCAGCAGCGCGAAACTAGCACCGCCCACAGATACGCAGTATTTT.

In its sample, this clone was seen many times. CDR3 loop: CASSQEGSGSPTDTQYF. The CDR3, as DNA: TGTGCCAGCAGCCAAGAGGGAAGCGGGTCGCCCACAGATACGCAGTATTTT. The V and J genes are TRBV4-2 and TRBJ2-3; weak D call: TRBD2 (6 bases). Trimming removed 0 bases at V and 2 bases at J, with 15 bases between. The CDR3 runs 17 residues. CDR1 is LGHNA, CDR2 YNFKEQ, per germline.

The chain couples TRBV11-2 to TRBJ2-1, with TRBD2 matching 7 bases. Per germline, CDR1 SGHAT and CDR2 FQNNGV. CDR3 length equals 18 residues. The V gene end was trimmed by 1 base and the J gene end by 4 bases; junction bases not matched to a gene: 13. The CDR3 spells CASSLAPAGPLVYNEQFF. CDR3 bases: TGTGCCAGCAGCTTAGCGCCAGCGGGGCCCTTAGTATACAATGAGCAGTTCTTC. Variable domain in full (rest from reference TRBV11-2 and TRBJ2-1): EAGVAQSPRYKIIEKRQSVAFWCNPISGHATLYWYQQILGQGPKLLIQFQNNGVVDDSQLPKDRFSAERLKGVDSTLKIQPAKLEDSAVYLCASSLAPAGPLVYNEQFFGPGTRLTVL.

This clone was picked up a small number of times. The chain uses TRBV30 and TRBJ1-3, with 7 bases that match TRBD1. Germline V gives CDR1 GTSNPN, CDR2 SVGIG (reference sequence). This CDR3 comprises 13 residues. V shed 7 bases and J 4 bases; nucleotides not matched to a gene: 7. The CDR3 sequence is CASGQRSGNTIYF. Written as DNA, the CDR3 is TGTGCCTCGGGACAGCGCTCGGGAAACACCATATATTTT. The whole variable domain, filled in from reference TRBV30 and TRBJ1-3, reads SQTIHQWPATLVQPVGSPLSLECTVEGTSNPNLYWYRQAAGRGLQLLFYSVGIGQISSEVPQNLSASRPQDRQFILSSKKLLLSDSGFYLCASGQRSGNTIYFGEGSWLTVV.

This clone has just a few counts. The chain recombines TRBV4-1 with TRBJ1-2; the match to TRBD1 covers 12 bases. With 6 bases clipped from V and 7 bases from J, the junction kept 9 bases outside the gene matches. The CDR3 has 15 residues. CDR1 and CDR2 (germline): MGHRA, YSYEKL. The CDR3 nucleotides are TGCGCCAGCAGACCTCCGGGACAGGGGGCGGGTGGCTACACCTTC. It codes for CASRPPGQGAGGYTF.

The chain combines TRBV19 with TRBJ1-5; D is unresolved. This CDR3 is 17 amino acids long. Trimming took off 7 bases at V and 4 bases at J, with 23 bases between the two ends. CDR1 and CDR2 (germline): LNHDA, SQIVND (reference sequence). The DNA of the CDR3 is TGTGCCAGTACTACTGTCGGGCCTGGGAGAGGAAATCAGCCCCAGCATTTT. Amino acids: CASTTVGPGRGNQPQHF. Looking up the rest from reference TRBV19 and TRBJ1-5 gives the full variable domain: DGGITQSPKYLFRKEGQNVTLSCEQNLNHDAMYWYRQDPGQGLRLIYYSQIVNDFQKGDIAEGYSVSREKKESFPLTVTSAQKNPTAFYLCASTTVGPGRGNQPQHFGDGTRLSIL.

In this sample, this clone turned up a few times. The DNA of the CDR3 is TGTGCCAGCAGTTATCTCCGGGGCTATGGCTACACCTTC. It encodes CASSYLRGYGYTF. This chain uses TRBV6-6 with TRBJ1-2; no firm D call. The ends were cut back, 3 bases at V and 4 bases at J, with 9 bases in the middle. The germline V gene has CDR1 MNHNY and CDR2 SVGAGI (reference sequence). The CDR3 consists of 13 residues.

In its sample, this clone was seen a few times. The J gene is TRBJ1-5, the V gene TRBV2, with TRBD1 as a possible D gene (6 bases). Germline values: CDR1 SNHLY, CDR2 FYNNEI. Between the trimmed V and J ends, which lost 1 base and 0 bases, there was a span of 10 bases. CDR3 length: 16 amino acids. CDR3 in DNA: TGTGCCAGCAGTGAAGACAGGGCTTTTAGCAATCAGCCCCAGCATTTT. Residues: CASSEDRAFSNQPQHF.

This clone has more than one count but fewer than ten. The chain links TRBV9 to TRBJ2-5; unclear D gene. V was pared by 0 bases and J by 2 bases, with 11 bases between. Germline V gene lookup returns CDR1 SGDLS and CDR2 YYNGEE. This CDR3 has 15 amino acids. CDR3 DNA sequence: TGTGCCAGCAGCGTAGTTGGATCGGGTCAAGAGACCCAGTACTTC. It codes for CASSVVGSGQETQYF.

This clone was picked up a small number of times. Different DNA sequences within this sample yield the same CDR3. This chain uses TRBV4-1 with TRBJ1-4; 7 bases are a match to TRBD1. V trimming: 1 base; J trimming: 7 bases; junction bases outside the gene matches: 3. CDR3 length: 14 amino acids. Germline V gene sequence: CDR1 MGHRA, CDR2 YSYEKL. The CDR3 region is CASSQVQGTEKLFF. The CDR3 nucleotides are TGCGCCAGCAGCCAAGTACAGGGGACTGAAAAACTGTTTTTT.

V is TRBV4-1 and J is TRBJ2-1; 9 bases map to TRBD2. V was pared by 7 bases and J by 3 bases, with 7 bases of the junction left unmatched. This CDR3 has 15 amino acids. Germline V CDR1 and CDR2: MGHRA, YSYEKL. Here the CDR3 reads CASTPGAGGYNEQFF. The CDR3 nucleotides are TGCGCCAGCACCCCCGGAGCGGGAGGCTACAATGAGCAGTTCTTC.

This clone was seen only a few times. The rearrangement uses TRBV5-1 and TRBJ2-1, with 12 bases that match TRBD2. Germline values: CDR1 SGHRS, CDR2 YFSETQ. V lost 3 bases, J lost 7 bases, and 8 bases stayed unmatched. CDR3 size: 16 residues. CDR3 nucleotide sequence: TGCGCCAGCAGCTACAGGACTAGCGGGGCAATAAATGAGCAGTTCTTC. Translated: CASSYRTSGAINEQFF.

This clone has just a few counts. The V gene is TRBV30, the J gene TRBJ1-4, with 7 bases aligning to TRBD1. Losses at the gene ends were 5 bases for V and 0 bases for J; bases not matched to a gene: 3. CDR3 length: 14 amino acids. From germline, CDR1 is GTSNPN and CDR2 SVGIG (reference sequence). The CDR3 coding sequence is TGTGCCTGGCGACAGGGCGCAACTAATGAAAAACTGTTTTTT. Translated, it gives CAWRQGATNEKLFF.

V is TRBV5-4 and J is TRBJ2-7, with 7 bases aligning to TRBD1. CDR1 is SGHNT and CDR2 is YYREEE in the germline V gene (reference sequence). This CDR3 has 15 amino acids. Losses at the gene ends were 4 bases for V and 0 bases for J; bases not matched to a gene: 7. The CDR3 reads CASSLPGQSSYEQYF. The CDR3 nucleotides are TGTGCCAGCAGCCTGCCGGGACAGAGCTCCTACGAGCAGTACTTC.

The V gene is TRBV7-2, the J gene TRBJ2-7, with D possibly matching TRBD2 (6 bases). This CDR3 spans 13 amino acids. Trimming left V 1 base short and J 12 bases short, with 16 bases between. The germline gives CDR1 SGHTA, CDR2 FQGNSA. CDR3 nucleotide sequence: TGTGCCAGCAGCTTAGGTGGTAGCGGAGTGCCGTACTTC. Translated: CASSLGGSGVPYF.

The rearrangement uses TRBV4-1 and TRBJ1-1, with D unresolved. The germline V gene has CDR1 MGHRA and CDR2 YSYEKL. CDR3 length: 16 residues. Trimming took off 0 bases at V and 6 bases at J, with 17 bases between the two ends. CDR3 DNA sequence: TGCGCCAGCAGCCAAGAGGGCCACCTCGATATTGCTGAAGCTTTCTTT. It codes for CASSQEGHLDIAEAFF.

This chain uses TRBV18 with TRBJ1-2; no clear D gene. The CDR3 consists of 15 residues. Trimming took 3 bases from V and 2 from J, leaving 13 bases between them. Looked up from germline, CDR1 is KGHSH and CDR2 is LQKENI. The CDR3 DNA reads TGTGCCAGCTCACCCTTTCGCGAAATCAACTATGGCTACACCTTC. Protein sequence: CASSPFREINYGYTF.

This clone was found a few times. For the CDR3, the DNA is TGCGCCAGCAGGCCAGGGGGCTTGATTATGGAGAACACTGAAGCTTTCTTT. This sequence encodes CASRPGGLIMENTEAFF. This chain links TRBV23-1 with TRBJ1-1, with 8 bases lining up with TRBD1. TRBV23-1 is known as an ORF, though its function is uncertain. J lost 1 base, V lost 6 bases, and 13 bases had no gene match. This CDR3 is 17 amino acids long.

This clone turned up a few times. The rearrangement links TRBV5-6 to TRBJ1-5; D uncertain. Germline values: CDR1 SGHDT, CDR2 YYEEEE. Trimming pared 1 base from V and 5 bases from J, leaving 10 bases between. The CDR3 length is 14 residues. CDR3 residues: CASSLSVMHQPQHF. The CDR3 DNA reads TGTGCCAGCAGCTTGAGCGTAATGCATCAGCCCCAGCATTTT.

This chain links TRBV15 with TRBJ1-1, with D tentatively TRBD1 (5 bases). Germline values: CDR1 LNHNV, CDR2 YYDKDF (reference sequence). Trimming pared 0 bases from V and 6 bases from J, leaving 14 bases between. The CDR3 has 15 amino acids. This CDR3 is CATSRDKGVDSEAFF. For the CDR3, the DNA is TGTGCCACCAGCAGAGATAAAGGGGTTGATTCTGAAGCTTTCTTT.

This clone came up a few times. This chain connects TRBV29-1 to TRBJ2-7, with 10 bases that match TRBD1. In germline, CDR1 is SQVTM, CDR2 ANQGSEA. The CDR3 consists of 15 residues. Germline trimming cut 7 bases from V and 1 base from J; bases unmatched to any gene: 10. This chain's CDR3 is CSGRSGTGASYEQYF. In DNA, the CDR3 is TGCAGCGGACGTTCCGGGACAGGGGCTTCCTACGAGCAGTACTTC.

Only a few counts were recorded for this clone. V and J are TRBV30 and TRBJ1-2; tentatively, D is TRBD1 (5 bases). CDR1 and CDR2 (germline): GTSNPN, SVGIG (reference sequence). Trimming took off 0 bases at V and 6 bases at J, with 8 bases between the two ends. The CDR3 is 12 residues long. For the CDR3, the DNA is TGTGCCTGGAGTGTGGGAGGGGATGGCTACACCTTC. Translated, it gives CAWSVGGDGYTF.

CDR3 in amino acids: CSVETGVYGYTF. As DNA, the CDR3 is TGCAGCGTTGAGACAGGAGTCTATGGCTACACCTTC. The genes are TRBV29-1 and TRBJ1-2; TRBD1 is a possible D gene (6 bases). CDR3 length equals 12 residues. V was clipped by 3 bases and J by 4 bases, with 9 bases between them. In germline, CDR1 is SQVTM, CDR2 ANQGSEA.

This clone occurred a few times. CDR3 coding DNA: TGTGCCAGCAGCGTAGATCCCGGGACAGGGAGCTATGGCTACACCTTC. Translated: CASSVDPGTGSYGYTF. V and J are TRBV9 and TRBJ1-2; TRBD1 agrees at 9 bases. Germline CDR1 is SGDLS and CDR2 is YYNGEE. V gave up 0 bases and J gave up 4 bases; unmatched junction bases: 7. The CDR3 runs 16 residues.

The chain links TRBV6-6 to TRBJ1-2, with 10 nucleotides matching TRBD1. The CDR3 extends over 14 amino acids. Per the germline V gene, CDR1 is MNHNY and CDR2 is SVGAGI (reference sequence). V gave up 7 bases and J gave up 6 bases; unmatched junction bases: 8. CDR3 nucleotide sequence: TGTGCCAGCACGGGACAGGGGAACGGAAATGGCTACACCTTC. Its translation: CASTGQGNGNGYTF.